The clone carrying this T cell receptor (beta chain) was counted between two and nine times. Sequenced by immunoSEQ multiplex PCR; TCRdb stores in-frame clones only, minus some. The table records tens of thousands of clones, around 80% of them present only once. This entry belongs to a study of blood T cell repertoires in COVID-19. V was shortened by 2 bases and J by 6 bases, with 20 bases between the two germline ends. The CDR3 is 18 amino acids. Germline CDR1 is MGHRA and CDR2 is YSYEKL. This receptor was obtained from a human donor in a cohort sampled during active COVID-19. The chain joins TRBV4-1 to TRBJ1-6; D may be TRBD1 (6 bases). Material for sequencing was peripheral blood. The CDR3 is CASSQILGKGQLNSPLHF. DNA of the CDR3: TGCGCCAGCAGCCAAATACTGGGAAAAGGACAGCTTAATTCACCCCTCCACTTT.